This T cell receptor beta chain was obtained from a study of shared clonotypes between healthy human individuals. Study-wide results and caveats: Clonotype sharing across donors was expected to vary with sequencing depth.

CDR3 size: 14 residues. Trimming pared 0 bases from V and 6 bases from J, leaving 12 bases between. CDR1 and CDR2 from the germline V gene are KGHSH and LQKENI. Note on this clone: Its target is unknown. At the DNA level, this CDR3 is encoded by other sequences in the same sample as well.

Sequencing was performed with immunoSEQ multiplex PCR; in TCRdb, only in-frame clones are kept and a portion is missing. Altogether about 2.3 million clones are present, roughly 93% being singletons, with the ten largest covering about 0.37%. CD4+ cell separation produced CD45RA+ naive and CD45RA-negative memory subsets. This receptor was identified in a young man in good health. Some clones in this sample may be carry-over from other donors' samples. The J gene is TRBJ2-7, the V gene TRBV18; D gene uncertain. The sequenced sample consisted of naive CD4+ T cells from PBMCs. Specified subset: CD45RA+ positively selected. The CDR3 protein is CASSPPSTSGEQYF. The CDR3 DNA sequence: TGTGCCAGCTCACCACCATCGACTTCCGGCGAGCAGTACTTC.